This passage covers 25 T cell receptor beta chains from one sample sequenced in a study of T cells in Graves' hyperthyroidism and ophthalmopathy. RNA transcripts were the template for amplifying TCR beta CDR3 regions. The primer set for the first-round RT-PCR of the TCR CDR3 was HTBI. TCRdb independently ran MiXCR on the multiplex PCR reads; one entry per CDR3 protein. This table holds hundreds of thousands of distinct CDR3 sequences, roughly 45% found once. What was sequenced was peripheral blood or thyroid tissue (not recorded which). The source is an adult man with Graves' disease, either hyperthyroidism or ophthalmopathy (not recorded which).

The table lists this clonotype with many counts. This rearrangement joins TRBV29-1 to TRBJ1-5; D gene uncertain. The germline V gene has CDR1 SQVTM and CDR2 ANQGSEA. The CDR3 extends over 11 amino acids. V was trimmed by 4 bases and J by 5 bases, leaving 6 bases between them. The chain's CDR3 is CSVGADQPQHF. For the CDR3, the DNA is TGCAGCGTTGGGGCCGATCAGCCCCAGCATTTT.

On this clonotype: Just one base apart from a much larger clone, this may be a read error. The chain couples TRBV29-1 to TRBJ1-1, with a tentative D call TRBD1 (5 bases). This CDR3 comprises 13 residues. Germline assignment: CDR1 SQVTM and CDR2 ANQGSEA. CDR3 amino acids: CSIERGTNTEAFF. The CDR3 DNA follows: TGCAGCATTGAAAGAGGGACGAACACTGAAGCTTTCTTT.

CDR3 loop: CASSAGPRTGNTIYF. For the CDR3, the DNA is TGTGCCAGCAGTGCAGGACCGCGAACTGGAAACACCATATATTTT. The chain employs TRBV6-9 and TRBJ1-3; D gene ambiguous. Germline V lookup: CDR1 MNHGY, CDR2 SVAAGI. V lost 5 bases, J lost 2 bases, and 13 bases lay in between. The CDR3 is 15 amino acids.

The chain links TRBV12-3 or TRBV12-4 to TRBJ1-4, with 8 positions matching TRBD1. Trimming removed 4 bases from V and 6 bases from J; junction bases left unmatched: 7. This CDR3 is 15 amino acids long. This CDR3 reads CASSSSDREDEKLFF. The CDR3 DNA reads as TGTGCCAGCAGTTCCTCGGACAGGGAGGATGAAAAACTGTTTTTT.

This clonotype was recorded at least ten times. This chain connects TRBV29-1 to TRBJ1-2; 9 nucleotides match TRBD1. This CDR3 is 13 amino acids long. J lost 3 bases, V lost 6 bases, and 5 bases had no gene match. Germline V gene sequence: CDR1 SQVTM, CDR2 ANQGSEA. The CDR3 region is CSVLRDRDYGYTF. The CDR3 nucleotides are TGCAGCGTGCTCCGGGACAGGGACTATGGCTACACCTTC.

Worth noting for this clonotype: Being one base from a much bigger clone, this may be a read error. The chain uses TRBV10-3 and TRBJ1-2; 7 bases are a match to TRBD1. V shed 4 bases, J shed 3 bases, and the junction held 5 bases outside the gene matches. CDR3 size: 14 residues. Per germline, CDR1 ENHRY and CDR2 SYGVKD. The CDR3: CAISGQGGHYGYTF. CDR3 nucleotides: TGTGCCATCAGTGGACAGGGAGGGCACTATGGCTACACCTTC.

In its sample, this clonotype was seen many times. The chain joins TRBV29-1 to TRBJ2-7, with D possibly being TRBD1 or TRBD2 (5 bases each). The CDR3 spans 14 residues. The V end lost 6 bases, the J end lost 0 bases, and 15 bases lay between the germline ends. In germline, CDR1 is SQVTM, CDR2 ANQGSEA. The CDR3 region has the DNA TGCAGCGTCGGCGAGTGGGGGAGCTCCTACGAGCAGTACTTC. Its protein is CSVGEWGSSYEQYF.

This clonotype was recorded a few times. This chain connects TRBV7-9 to TRBJ1-1, with D unresolved. CDR1 and CDR2 (germline): SEHNR, FQNEAQ (reference sequence). This CDR3 has 16 residues. V was clipped by 5 bases and J by 1 base, with 17 bases between them. As DNA, the CDR3 is TGTGCCAGCAGCCCGGGAGGTAGGATTCGGAACACTGAAGCTTTCTTT. Amino acids: CASSPGGRIRNTEAFF.

The V gene is TRBV25-1, the J gene TRBJ1-4; weak D call: TRBD1 (5 bases). This CDR3 is 16 amino acids long. Trimming removed 2 bases from V and 0 bases from J, with 10 bases in between. Germline V CDR1 and CDR2: MGHDK, SYGVNS. The CDR3 reads CASSERDRATNEKLFF. Written as DNA, the CDR3 is TGTGCCAGCAGTGAAAGGGACCGTGCAACTAATGAAAAACTGTTTTTT.

This clonotype was recorded once. The chain is built from TRBV15 and TRBJ2-5; TRBD1 aligns across 11 bases. This CDR3 has 17 amino acids. CDR1 is LNHNV, CDR2 YYDKDF, per germline (reference sequence). J was trimmed by 6 bases and V by 4 bases; bases with no gene match: 13. The CDR3 spells CATSIGTGGAELKTQYF. Here the CDR3 DNA reads TGTGCCACCAGCATCGGGACAGGGGGGGCCGAACTGAAGACCCAGTACTTC.

The V call is TRBV20-1, the J call TRBJ2-5, with D perhaps given as TRBD1 or TRBD2 (6 bases each). Trimming took off 4 bases at V and 3 bases at J, with 18 bases between the two ends. The CDR3 spans 15 residues. Germline V lookup: CDR1 DFQATT, CDR2 SNEGSKA (reference sequence). This chain's CDR3 is CSATPLRGEKETQYF. CDR3 sequence (DNA): TGCAGTGCTACCCCCCTGAGGGGGGAAAAAGAGACCCAGTACTTC.

This CDR3 is CASRTPGQENTEAFF. The CDR3 DNA is TGTGCCAGCAGAACCCCGGGACAGGAGAACACTGAAGCTTTCTTT. This chain links TRBV7-2 with TRBJ1-1, with TRBD1 matching over 8 bases. V shed 6 bases, J shed 1 base, and the junction held 7 bases outside the gene matches. This CDR3 spans 15 amino acids. Germline V gene data show CDR1 as SGHTA and CDR2 as FQGNSA.

Worth noting for this clonotype: This sequence may be a read error, since a much larger clone differs from it by one base. The chain links TRBV2 to TRBJ1-1, with D unresolved. The germline V gene has CDR1 SNHLY and CDR2 FYNNEI. CDR3 length: 15 amino acids. Trimming removed 6 bases from V and 3 bases from J, with 17 bases in between. The CDR3 DNA follows: TGTGCCAGCAGCACTTCCTATTCGTACGACACTGAAGCTTTCTTT. This translates into CASSTSYSYDTEAFF.

The J gene is TRBJ2-5, the V gene TRBV29-1; D is unclear. Germline CDR1 and CDR2: SQVTM and ANQGSEA. This CDR3 contains 12 residues. CDR3 residues: CSANYLQETQYF. For the CDR3, the DNA is TGCAGTGCTAATTATCTCCAAGAGACCCAGTACTTC.

This clonotype was picked up many times. The J gene is TRBJ2-5, the V gene TRBV20-1; either TRBD1 or TRBD2 may supply D (5 bases each). The CDR3 consists of 14 residues. Germline V lookup: CDR1 DFQATT, CDR2 SNEGSKA (reference sequence). Trimming cost V 1 base and J 3 bases, with 12 bases left between them. CDR3 bases: TGCAGTGCTAGAGTACTTGGGGGAGAAGAGACCCAGTACTTC. Translated, it gives CSARVLGGEETQYF.

This clonotype was recorded many times. The chain combines TRBV15 with TRBJ2-7, with no clear D. The CDR3 runs 13 residues. CDR1 LNHNV and CDR2 YYDKDF come from the germline V gene (reference sequence). V was shortened by 5 bases and J by 0 bases, with 8 bases between the two germline ends. CDR3 sequence (DNA): TGTGCCACCAGCGGAACCTTCTCCTACGAGCAGTACTTC. Its translation is CATSGTFSYEQYF.

This clonotype was counted ten times or more. V usage is TRBV2 and J usage is TRBJ2-5; the match to TRBD2 covers 10 bases. There are 17 residues in the CDR3. Germline CDR1 reads SNHLY; CDR2 reads FYNNEI. V lost 4 bases and J lost 5; bases outside the gene matches: 13. The DNA of the CDR3 is TGTGCCAGCAGTGTCACGGAGCGGGGGGGCAGGCCGGAGACCCAGTACTTC. It specifies CASSVTERGGRPETQYF. Complete variable domain (other parts from reference TRBV2 and TRBJ2-5): EPEVTQTPSHQVTQMGQEVILRCVPISNHLYFYWYRQILGQKVEFLVSFYNNEISEKSEIFDDQFSVERPDGSNFTLKIRSTKLEDSAMYFCASSVTERGGRPETQYFGPGTRLLVL.

The genes are TRBV29-1 and TRBJ1-2; D gene ambiguous. The CDR3 has 12 residues. Germline V gene lookup returns CDR1 SQVTM and CDR2 ANQGSEA. V lost 4 bases, J lost 12 bases, and 18 bases lay in between. The CDR3 is CSVGGHGSGNTF. CDR3 nucleotide sequence: TGCAGCGTTGGCGGCCATGGTTCTGGAAACACCTTC.

This clonotype was detected ten times or more. The rearrangement joins TRBV7-9 to TRBJ2-5; TRBD1 aligns across 11 bases. The V segment lost 5 bases and the J segment 5 bases; nucleotides outside the gene matches: 7. CDR1 and CDR2 from the germline V gene are SEHNR and FQNEAQ (reference sequence). This CDR3 contains 15 residues. CDR3 amino acids: CASSGGTGGTETQYF. In DNA form, the CDR3 reads TGTGCCAGCAGCGGAGGGACAGGGGGGACGGAGACCCAGTACTTC.

To note about this clonotype: A read error may be the cause here, since a much bigger clone is one base away. The chain recombines TRBV20-1 with TRBJ1-6; the D is unclear. The CDR3 has 11 residues. Germline CDR1 DFQATT, CDR2 SNEGSKA (reference sequence). This CDR3 reads CSAGRDSSLHF. The CDR3 coding sequence is TGCAGTGCTGGTCGGGATTCATCCCTCCACTTT.

This chain connects TRBV25-1 to TRBJ2-5; 10 bases agree with TRBD2. This CDR3 has 14 residues. The germline CDR1 and CDR2 sequences are MGHDK and SYGVNS. Trimming took 10 bases from V and 3 from J; bases not matched to a gene: 8. CDR3 sequence reads: CAIGLAGEEETQYF. CDR3 DNA: TGTGCCATCGGTCTAGCGGGAGAGGAAGAGACCCAGTACTTC.

This clonotype showed up many times. The chain couples TRBV7-9 to TRBJ2-7, with D possibly being TRBD1 (5 bases). Germline values: CDR1 SEHNR, CDR2 FQNEAQ (reference sequence). The V and J ends lost 0 bases and 2 bases respectively, with 8 bases between them. CDR3 length: 14 amino acids. The CDR3 DNA is TGTGCCAGCAGCTTAGCGACCAGGGCCTACGAGCAGTACTTC. It specifies CASSLATRAYEQYF. Based on the CDR3 plus reference TRBV7-9 and TRBJ2-7, the full variable domain is DTGVSQNPRHKITKRGQNVTFRCDPISEHNRLYWYRQTLGQGPEFLTYFQNEAQLEKSRLLSDRFSAERPKGSFSTLEIQRTEQGDSAMYLCASSLATRAYEQYFGPGTRLTVT.

The chain carries TRBV24-1 and TRBJ1-3; tentative D call: TRBD1 (5 bases). CDR1 and CDR2 from the germline V gene are KGHDR and SFDVKD. The CDR3 has 13 residues. V lost 4 bases, J lost 7 bases, and 10 bases lay in between. The CDR3 loop reads CATSDRTKNTIYF. The CDR3 nucleotides are TGTGCCACCAGTGACAGGACAAAGAACACCATATATTTT.

A word on this clonotype: One junction end does not reproduce the germline sequence, and a read error may be involved. The rearrangement uses TRBV15 and TRBJ2-6; D might be TRBD1 or TRBD2, each matching 5 bases. The germline gives CDR1 LNHNV, CDR2 YYDKDF (reference sequence). The CDR3 loop spans 15 amino acids. This CDR3 reads CATSRDRSGANVPTF. CDR3 nucleotides: TGTGCCACCAGCAGAGATAGGTCCGGGGCCAACGTCCCGACTTTC.

The V and J genes are TRBV12-5 and TRBJ1-3; 12 bases are shared with TRBD1. Germline lookup yields CDR1 LGHNT and CDR2 FRNRAP. This CDR3 region has 16 residues. The CDR3 DNA follows: TGTGCCAGCAGCAGGACCGGGACAGGGGGCGGAAACACCATATATTTT. Translated: CASSRTGTGGGNTIYF. Based on the CDR3 plus reference TRBV12-5 and TRBJ1-3, the full variable domain is DARVTQTPRHKVTEMGQEVTMRCQPILGHNTVFWYRQTMMQGLELLAYFRNRAPLDDSGMPKDRFSAEMPDATLATLKIQPSEPRDSAVYFCASSRTGTGGGNTIYFGEGSWLTVV.